This TCR beta chain was obtained from a study of T cells in Graves' hyperthyroidism and ophthalmopathy. Regions amplified from RNA transcripts were the TCR beta CDR3 regions. A first-round RT-PCR of the TCR CDR3 used the HTBI primer set. TCRdb reanalysed the multiplex PCR reads using MiXCR and keeps one entry per CDR3 protein. The sample lists hundreds of thousands of distinct CDR3 sequences; approximately 23% were seen once. Germline CDR1 MDHEN, CDR2 SYDVKM. V was trimmed by 3 bases and J by 5 bases, leaving 11 bases between them. This CDR3 region has 13 residues. By frequency in the sample, this clonotype is medium-sized.

The chain recombines TRBV28 with TRBJ2-7; unclear D gene. The specimen sequenced was blood. The receptor comes from a woman aged 65 to 85 with Graves' ophthalmopathy. In DNA, the CDR3 is TGTGCCAGCAGTTTGGTGGGGTCCGACGAGCAGTACTTC. As protein: CASSLVGSDEQYF. Complete variable domain (other parts from reference TRBV28 and TRBJ2-7): DVKVTQSSRYLVKRTGEKVFLECVQDMDHENMFWYRQDPGLGLRLIYFSYDVKMKEKGDIPEGYSVSREKKERFSLILESASTNQTSMYLCASSLVGSDEQYFGPGTRLTVT.